The 5 T cell receptor beta chains listed next were all sequenced from one sample in a study of T cells in Graves' hyperthyroidism and ophthalmopathy (dated by TCRdb to the late 2010s). Libraries were prepared through multiplex PCR. Sequencing was performed on an Illumina HiSeq 2000. The TCR beta CDR3 regions were amplified from the RNA transcripts. The first round of RT-PCR for the TCR CDR3 was performed with the HTBI primer set and the Qiagen OneStep RT-PCR kit. The public reads were reanalyzed by TCRdb: fastp trimming at Q25, MiXCR alignment, in-frame beta chains only. Rows with a matching CDR3 protein are joined into one entry that keeps the most common DNA and genes. The sample profile shows approximately 420,000 distinct CDR3 sequences; 12% to 15% of them were found once. 5% to 6% of the sample goes to the ten largest clones. The sequenced sample was blood. These receptors were obtained from a woman aged 18-29 years with Graves' hyperthyroidism.

There are a few counts of this clonotype. The V and J genes are TRBV6-1 and TRBJ2-1; a possible D gene is TRBD2 (7 bases). CDR1 is MNHNS and CDR2 is SASEGT in the germline V gene. V was clipped by 5 bases and J by 8 bases, with 19 bases between them. This CDR3 has 15 residues. The CDR3 reads CASSYRGGGAHEQFF. The DNA of the CDR3 is TGTGCCAGCAGTTATCGGGGTGGGGGGGCCCATGAGCAGTTCTTC.

This clonotype appeared many times. This chain joins TRBV7-6 and TRBJ1-2; the match to TRBD1 covers 7 bases. Trimming cost V 4 bases and J 5 bases; bases outside gene matches: 4. CDR3 size: 13 residues. From germline, CDR1 is SGHVS and CDR2 FNYEAQ. The CDR3 DNA sequence: TGTGCCAGCAGCTCCTTCAGGGGGTATGGCTACACCTTC. Protein: CASSSFRGYGYTF.

This clonotype was seen at least ten times. The J gene is TRBJ2-1, the V gene TRBV12-3 or TRBV12-4; TRBD2 matches at 7 bases. This CDR3 comprises 16 residues. After removal of 0 bases from V and 8 bases from J, the junction contained 10 bases not matched to a gene. CDR3 residues: CASSLAGGLTVDEQFF. Written as DNA, the CDR3 is TGTGCCAGCAGTTTAGCGGGAGGGCTGACGGTGGATGAGCAGTTCTTC.

The V gene is TRBV12-3 or TRBV12-4, the J gene TRBJ2-2; the match to TRBD2 covers 10 bases. This CDR3 is built from 15 residues. V was pared by 6 bases and J by 5 bases, with 6 bases of the junction left unmatched. The CDR3 sequence is CASSPAGGATGELFF. In nucleotides, the CDR3 is TGTGCCAGCAGCCCAGCGGGAGGGGCGACCGGGGAGCTGTTTTTT.

This clonotype was recorded many times. V gene TRBV5-1 combines with J gene TRBJ2-3; 8 bases align to TRBD1. This CDR3 comprises 18 residues. Losses at the gene ends were 3 bases for V and 4 bases for J; bases not matched to a gene: 16. Germline-derived CDR1 and CDR2 are SGHRS and YFSETQ. CDR3 sequence (DNA): TGCGCCAGCAGCTCCGGGACAGGTCCCGCTTCAGCTCCAGATACGCAGTATTTT. Its protein product is CASSSGTGPASAPDTQYF.